The clone carrying this TCR beta chain has just a few counts. Profiled with immunoSEQ multiplex PCR; TCRdb holds only in-frame clones, not every one. This sample has 140,000 or so clones, with around nine tenths found just once. The record originates from a study of control samples from healthy donors and cancer patients. Germline assignment: CDR1 SGHVS and CDR2 FNYEAQ. V lost 4 bases and J lost 2; bases outside the gene matches: 4. The CDR3 runs 16 residues. The source material was blood. The sequence was collected from a man under 40 in good health. This chain uses TRBV7-6 with TRBJ2-2, with 10 bases fitting TRBD1. The CDR3 DNA is TGTGCCAGCAGCTACGACAGGGGGCTCAACACCGGGGAGCTGTTTTTT. Protein sequence: CASSYDRGLNTGELFF.